The source of this TCR beta chain is a study of breast tumors, draining lymph nodes, adjacent tissues (dated by TCRdb to the mid-2010s). With regard to the full study: The study compared TCR beta repertoires across tumor, adjacent nontumor tissue and axillary lymph nodes from breast cancer patients. In human breast cancer, the study set out to evaluate how tumor, surrounding tissue and draining lymph node repertoires relate to one another and whether T cells may move between these sites.

The lymph node samples were taken from the axillary draining lymph nodes of breast cancer patients. Notes on this clonotype: Its antigen is not yet known. One base away there is no much larger clone; base qualities are not given.

Overall results and qualifications from the work: Tumor T-cell repertoires showed less diversity than lymph node repertoires and more diversity than nontumor tissue repertoires, and tumor T-cell repertoires showed preferential V and J gene usage. The conclusion that tumor T cells originate in lymph nodes was framed as consistent with a hypothesis rather than directly demonstrated. Tumor and nontumor tissue repertoires were found to be significantly more similar in luminal-like than in basal-like breast cancer. The data were considered consistent with most tumor T cells being derived from the lymph node and subsequently expanding within tumor tissue.

Trimming removed 7 bases from V and 5 bases from J; the gene matches leave 7 bases unexplained. From its cysteine to its phenylalanine, the CDR3 spans 15 amino acids. CDR3 DNA only is kept here, 45 bases in frame from base 1. CDR1 and CDR2, looked up from the germline V gene (reference sequence), are LNHNV and YYDKDF. The instrument was an Illumina HiSeq 2000. Multiplex PCR amplification was used to build the TCR beta chain libraries. The amplified TCR beta chain products were analyzed by high-throughput sequencing. Using fastp at Q25 and MiXCR, TCRdb reprocessed the public reads and kept productive beta chains. Here each entry gathers all rows of one CDR3 protein and keeps the most common genes and DNA. This sample gives roughly 260,000 distinct CDR3 sequences in total; around 31% of them show up just once. The top ten clonotypes cover around 1% of the sample.

This sequence was found in a female donor with breast cancer. Some clones in this sample may be carry-over from other donors' samples. Input material: axillary lymph node tissue. The chain is made from TRBV15 and TRBJ2-7, with 14 bases aligning to TRBD2. The DNA is as follows: TGTGCCACCAAAAGGGGGACTAGCGGGAGCCACGAGCAGTACTTC. Its product reads: CATKRGTSGSHEQYF. Extended through the reference TRBV15 and TRBJ2-7 proteins, this CDR3 yields the full variable domain: DAMVIQNPRYQVTQFGKPVTLSCSQTLNHNVMYWYQQKSSQAPKLLFHYYDKDFNNEADTPDNFQSRRPNTSFCFLDIRSPGLGDTAMYLCATKRGTSGSHEQYFGPGTRLTVT.